This is a list of T cell receptor beta chains from one sample in a study of STAT5B mutations in CD4+ large granular lymphocyte leukemia. This table comes from immunoSEQ multiplex PCR, and its TCRdb copy is limited to in-frame clones, with some not included. This table holds 30,000 or so clones, under 85% found once. What was sequenced was CD4+ T cells from blood buffy coats. Every receptor here comes from a human donor in good health. The CDR3 runs from the conserved cysteine through the conserved F or W. A D gene is named only where the DNA matches it firmly. Clone size is shown for a subset of rows, as once, few, many or a class of expanded clone.

-	-	TRBV5-1	TRBJ1-2	CASSPPTGNRGQRYGYTF	TGCGCCAGCAGCCCACCTACAGGAAATCGAGGTCAAAGATATGGCTACACCTTC
once	-	TRBV4-1	TRBJ1-2	CASSQVLSGAGGYTF	TGCGCCAGCAGCCAAGTGCTGTCAGGGGCTGGAGGCTACACCTTC
-	TRBD1	TRBV14	TRBJ1-2	CASSHGQGHGYTF	TGTGCCAGCAGCCACGGACAGGGGCATGGCTACACCTTC
few	-	TRBV6-1	TRBJ2-7	CASKRQSYEQYF	TGTGCCAGCAAGCGTCAGAGCTACGAGCAGTACTTC
-	-	TRBV10-3	TRBJ2-2	CAITRPGSTGELFF	TGTGCCATCACAAGACCGGGCAGCACCGGGGAGCTGTTTTTT
-	TRBD2	TRBV2	TRBJ2-3	CASRVQLAGQDTQYF	TGTGCCAGCAGGGTCCAACTAGCGGGGCAAGATACGCAGTATTTT
few	-	TRBV6-1	TRBJ1-1	CASSAPEAFF	TGTGCCAGCAGTGCTCCCGAAGCTTTCTTT
-	TRBD2	TRBV5-4	TRBJ2-3	CASSSGLAGGTDTQYF	TGTGCCAGCAGCTCGGGACTAGCGGGGGGCACAGATACGCAGTATTTT
-	TRBD1	TRBV25-1	TRBJ2-7	CASPQTDREPYEQYF	TGTGCCAGCCCCCAAACGGACAGGGAACCCTACGAGCAGTACTTC
few	TRBD2	TRBV27	TRBJ2-5	CASRGLAGFTGAQYF	TGTGCCAGCAGGGGCCTAGCGGGGTTCACGGGGGCCCAGTACTTC
-	TRBD1	TRBV7-9	TRBJ2-4	CASSLALGQGYF	TGTGCCAGCAGCTTAGCGCTGGGACAGGGGTACTTC
-	-	TRBV28	TRBJ2-2	CASGRGLDTGELFF	TGTGCCAGCGGAAGGGGTTTGGACACCGGGGAGCTGTTTTTT
-	-	TRBV27	TRBJ2-5	CASSFTTGTQYF	TGTGCCAGCAGTTTTACTACCGGGACCCAGTACTTC
-	-	TRBV7-8	TRBJ2-7	CASSLRDIGTYEQYF	TGTGCCAGCAGCTTAAGAGACATCGGAACCTACGAGCAGTACTTC
few	TRBD2	TRBV9	TRBJ2-3	CASSVGTSGALTDTQYF	TGTGCCAGCAGCGTGGGGACTAGCGGGGCCCTCACAGATACGCAGTATTTT
-	-	TRBV11-2	TRBJ2-3	CASSPPAPSTDTQYF	TGTGCCAGCAGCCCCCCGGCCCCTAGCACAGATACGCAGTATTTT
few	-	TRBV7-9	TRBJ1-2	CASRGRMNYGYTF	TGTGCCAGCAGGGGGCGCATGAACTATGGCTACACCTTC
-	TRBD1	TRBV7-8	TRBJ2-3	CASSLMTGGTTDTQYF	TGTGCCAGCAGTCTTATGACAGGGGGCACAACAGATACGCAGTATTTT
once	TRBD2	TRBV19	TRBJ2-6	CASSPTSYSSGANVLTF	TGTGCCAGTAGTCCGACTAGCTACTCGTCTGGGGCCAACGTCCTGACTTTC
once	TRBD1	TRBV19	TRBJ1-4	CASSIPTGQGAQKLFF	TGTGCCAGTAGTATTCCGACGGGACAGGGGGCGCAAAAACTGTTTTTT
few	-	TRBV27	TRBJ2-7	CASSFGRGRNYEQYF	TGTGCCAGCAGTTTCGGTAGGGGGAGAAATTACGAGCAGTACTTC
few	-	TRBV19	TRBJ1-2	CASSLGGQFNYGYTF	TGTGCCAGTAGTCTAGGCGGACAGTTCAACTATGGCTACACCTTC